Described below is a single TCR beta chain sequence and its context. This specimen belongs to a study of blood T cell repertoires in COVID-19. Study-level information: The origin of the acute and convalescent COVID-19 samples was the United States, Italy and Spain. T cells, B-cell-depleted T cells, or PBMCs provided the cDNA or gDNA that served as material.

The CDR3 loop spans 16 amino acids. Germline-derived CDR1 and CDR2 are MNHEY and SMNVEV (reference sequence). Trimming pared 6 bases from V and 2 bases from J, leaving 19 bases between. Authors' methods: Counts of nucleated cells, estimated from reference gene primer amplification, were obtained. Assay: immunoSEQ multiplex PCR; the TCRdb copy retains only in-frame clones and omits some. V, J and clone size reflect that table, while D and trimming were determined from the DNA. Of about 150,000 clones listed, more than 65% are singletons. The receptor was isolated from a woman in her forties or fifties in a cohort sampled during active or convalescent COVID-19. The chain uses TRBV27 and TRBJ1-1, with a tentative D call TRBD1 (6 bases). The sample comprised peripheral blood. The CDR3 loop is CASSQWGGSLNTEAFF. CDR3 nucleotide sequence: TGTGCCAGCAGCCAATGGGGGGGCAGCCTAAACACTGAAGCTTTCTTT.